These 22 T cell receptor beta chains came from one sample sequenced in a study of breast tumors, draining lymph nodes, adjacent tissues. The lymph nodes were axillary draining lymph nodes from breast cancer patients. MiXCR was run by TCRdb on the multiplex PCR reads, yielding one entry per CDR3 protein. The data contain around 150,000 distinct CDR3 sequences, about a fifth of them seen just once; the ten biggest clones take up more than 2.5%. The specimen was axillary lymph node tissue. The receptor set was obtained from a female donor with breast cancer. Some clones in this sample may be carry-over from other donors' samples.

This clonotype was counted between two and nine times. The V and J genes are TRBV5-4 and TRBJ2-3, with TRBD2 identical over 9 bases. The V gene end was trimmed by 4 bases and the J gene end by 4 bases; junction bases not matched to a gene: 10. Per the germline V gene, CDR1 is SGHNT and CDR2 is YYREEE (reference sequence). This CDR3 has 16 amino acids. The CDR3 here is CASSGGLAERADTQYF. The CDR3 DNA is TGTGCCAGCAGCGGGGGACTAGCTGAGAGAGCAGATACGCAGTATTTT.

The rearrangement links TRBV5-1 to TRBJ2-7; 8 bases align to TRBD2. J gave up 2 bases and V 4 bases, and 11 bases lay outside the gene matches. Germline CDR1 SGHRS, CDR2 YFSETQ. The CDR3 is 16 amino acids. CDR3 amino acids: CASSLLRGAVAYEQYF. The CDR3 nucleotides read TGCGCCAGCAGCCTCCTGCGGGGGGCTGTGGCCTACGAGCAGTACTTC.

This rearrangement joins TRBV6-2 or TRBV6-3 to TRBJ1-5; no clear D gene. The CDR3 covers 14 residues. Germline V gene data show CDR1 as MNHEY and CDR2 as SVGEGT. V was clipped by 7 bases and J by 4 bases, with 14 bases between them. The DNA of the CDR3 is TGTGCCAGCACGCGAGGTCGGACGAATCAGCCCCAGCATTTT. This encodes CASTRGRTNQPQHF.

This clonotype was observed a few times. The genes are TRBV28 and TRBJ2-7, with 12 bases lining up with TRBD1. The junction had 9 bases not matched to a gene; V was cut back by 5 bases and J by 7 bases. The CDR3 has 15 residues. The germline CDR1 and CDR2 sequences are MDHEN and SYDVKM. Here the CDR3 reads CASSAPGQGAWEQYF. Written as DNA, the CDR3 is TGTGCCAGCAGTGCTCCGGGACAGGGGGCATGGGAGCAGTACTTC.

This clonotype occurred many times. V and J are TRBV20-1 and TRBJ2-1; D unresolved. This CDR3 has 16 amino acids. Germline V gene lookup returns CDR1 DFQATT and CDR2 SNEGSKA (reference sequence). The V and J ends lost 5 bases and 4 bases respectively, with 21 bases between them. In nucleotides, the CDR3 is TGCAGTGCTCCCAGGTCCAGTAGGGTGGGGTACAATGAGCAGTTCTTC. Residues: CSAPRSSRVGYNEQFF.

Points on this clonotype: The conserved phenylalanine or tryptophan normally closing the CDR3 is absent here, so this likely arose from a read error. The genes are TRBV19 and TRBJ2-2; D not certain. CDR3 length: 13 residues. Trimming left V 4 bases short and J 1 base short, with 4 bases between. Germline CDR1 is LNHDA and CDR2 is SQIVND (reference sequence). CDR3 sequence: CASSTRNTGELFV. DNA for the CDR3: TGTGCCAGTAGTACCAGGAACACCGGGGAGCTGTTTGTT.

This clonotype was seen a handful of times. A read error may explain this, as a much larger clone is one base away. The chain joins TRBV7-2 to TRBJ2-7; D not resolved. The ends were cut back, 4 bases at V and 4 bases at J, with 14 bases in the middle. The CDR3 has 14 amino acids. CDR1 SGHTA and CDR2 FQGNSA come from the germline V gene. The CDR3: CASSSGGSLYEQYF. The CDR3 DNA reads as TGTGCCAGCAGCTCTGGTGGCAGCCTTTACGAGCAGTACTTC.

This clonotype was seen a few times. This sequence joins TRBV18 and TRBJ1-5; perhaps TRBD1 as D (6 bases). Trimming shortened V by 5 bases and J by 1 base, and 12 bases separated the two germline ends. Germline V lookup: CDR1 KGHSH, CDR2 LQKENI. CDR3 size: 15 residues. The CDR3 is CASSEQGGSNQPQHF. The CDR3, as DNA: TGTGCCAGCTCAGAACAGGGTGGGAGCAATCAGCCCCAGCATTTT.

This clonotype was detected many times. The chain recombines TRBV19 with TRBJ2-2, with 7 bases matching TRBD2. CDR3 length equals 16 residues. V lost 3 bases to trimming and J lost 6 bases; unmatched junction nucleotides: 10. From germline, CDR1 is LNHDA and CDR2 SQIVND (reference sequence). CDR3 amino acids: CASSIGKGGYAGELFF. The CDR3 bases are TGTGCCAGTAGTATTGGGAAGGGAGGGTATGCCGGGGAGCTGTTTTTT.

This clonotype has at least ten counts. CDR3: CASSSEGQGQETQYF. DNA of the CDR3: TGTGCCAGCAGCTCGGAGGGACAGGGCCAAGAGACCCAGTACTTC. The V call is TRBV11-2, the J call TRBJ2-5; the match to TRBD1 covers 9 bases. The CDR3 consists of 15 residues. The V gene end was trimmed by 4 bases and the J gene end by 1 base; junction bases not matched to a gene: 4. Germline V gene lookup returns CDR1 SGHAT and CDR2 FQNNGV.

V gene TRBV3-1 combines with J gene TRBJ2-2; D is unclear. CDR3 length equals 16 residues. V shed 1 base and J shed 8 bases, with 17 bases lying between them. Germline CDR1 is LGHDT and CDR2 is YNNKEL (reference sequence). In nucleotides, the CDR3 is TGTGCCAGCAGCCAAGTGGGCTTTAGTCCGCCGGGGGAGCTGTTTTTT. Translated, it gives CASSQVGFSPPGELFF.

This clonotype is a singleton in its sample. It may be a read error: a sequence one base away is much more abundant. V is TRBV5-4 and J is TRBJ1-3, with D perhaps TRBD1 (5 bases). Germline CDR1 reads SGHNT; CDR2 reads YYREEE (reference sequence). This CDR3 comprises 16 residues. CDR3 sequence reads: CANSHDPTGSGNTIYF. CDR3 coding DNA: TGTGCCAACAGCCACGACCCTACAGGCTCTGGAAACACCATATATTTT.

Points on this clonotype: A much larger clone lies a single base off, so this may be a read error. The rearrangement uses TRBV3-1 and TRBJ1-2; D is uncertain. The CDR3 consists of 16 residues. Germline V lookup: CDR1 LGHDT, CDR2 YNNKEL (reference sequence). The CDR3 here is CAGSLGLPTSNYGYTF. CDR3 in DNA: TGTGCCGGCAGCCTCGGACTCCCTACTTCTAACTATGGCTACACCTTC.

This clonotype came up many times. The chain employs TRBV7-3 and TRBJ2-1; 8 bases line up with TRBD1. The germline V gene has CDR1 SGHTA and CDR2 FQGTGA. The V and J ends lost 2 bases and 9 bases, in that order; junction bases with no gene match: 6. The CDR3 has 14 residues. CDR3: CASSLGNRGSEQFF. The CDR3 nucleotides are TGTGCCAGCAGCTTAGGCAACAGGGGGAGTGAGCAGTTCTTC.

This clonotype was seen ten or more times. The chain combines TRBV4-2 with TRBJ2-1, with 7 bases matching TRBD1. The CDR3 consists of 16 residues. J lost 3 bases, V lost 0 bases, and 5 bases had no gene match. Looked up from germline, CDR1 is LGHNA and CDR2 is YNFKEQ. The CDR3 sequence is CASSQEGTALYNEQFF. The CDR3 DNA follows: TGTGCCAGCAGCCAAGAGGGGACAGCCCTCTACAATGAGCAGTTCTTC.

In DNA form, the CDR3 reads TGTGCCAGCAGCCCAGCGGGGTTCACCGGGGAGCTGTTTTTT. Translation: CASSPAGFTGELFF. The chain is built from TRBV6-2 or TRBV6-3 and TRBJ2-2; 7 positions agree with TRBD2. J gave up 4 bases and V 6 bases, and 5 bases lay outside the gene matches. This CDR3 spans 14 amino acids. Germline V gene sequence: CDR1 MNHEY, CDR2 SVGEGT.

Ten or more counts support this clonotype. The genes are TRBV10-1 and TRBJ2-2; 11 bases map to TRBD1. The junction had 2 bases not matched to a gene; V was cut back by 7 bases and J by 4 bases. The CDR3 is made up of 14 amino acids. Germline loops: CDR1 WNHNN, CDR2 SYGVQD (reference sequence). The CDR3 DNA sequence: TGCGCCAGCAAGGGACAGGGGGTCACCGGGGAGCTGTTTTTT. Protein: CASKGQGVTGELFF.

In this sample, this clonotype turned up many times. The CDR3 here is CASSLMDSYNEQFF. CDR3 nucleotides: TGTGCCAGCAGCCTAATGGACTCCTACAATGAGCAGTTCTTC. The chain employs TRBV7-9 and TRBJ2-1; D is uncertain. CDR3 length: 14 amino acids. CDR1 SEHNR and CDR2 FQNEAQ come from the germline V gene (reference sequence). With 5 bases removed from V and 0 bases from J, the gap between germline ends came to 8 bases.

This clonotype was seen many times. V and J are TRBV20-1 and TRBJ2-7, with TRBD1 identical over 10 bases. Unmatched junction bases numbered 10, after V lost 1 base and J lost 7 bases. From germline, CDR1 is DFQATT and CDR2 SNEGSKA (reference sequence). There are 15 residues in the CDR3. The DNA for the CDR3 is TGCAGTGCTAGAGTCCGGGACAGGGGAACATTGGAGCAGTACTTC. Its protein product is CSARVRDRGTLEQYF.

This clonotype was detected many times. The rearrangement uses TRBV20-1 and TRBJ2-5; TRBD1 aligns across 7 bases. Germline values: CDR1 DFQATT, CDR2 SNEGSKA (reference sequence). The CDR3 spans 13 residues. The J segment lost 2 bases and the V segment lost 6 bases, leaving 6 bases of the junction unmatched. The CDR3 region is CSAPGQVQETQYF. In DNA, the CDR3 is TGCAGTGCACCCGGACAGGTTCAAGAGACCCAGTACTTC.

This clonotype was seen repeatedly, ten times or more. DNA of the CDR3: TGCGCCAGCAGCCAAGGGGTAGGGACAACCTACGAGCAGTACTTC. Its protein is CASSQGVGTTYEQYF. The V gene is TRBV4-1, the J gene TRBJ2-7; D is possibly TRBD1 (6 bases). This CDR3 comprises 15 residues. V lost 1 base, J lost 2 bases, and 12 bases lay in between. CDR1 and CDR2 (germline): MGHRA, YSYEKL.

Many counts were recorded for this clonotype. This sequence joins TRBV7-2 and TRBJ2-1; maybe TRBD1 (6 bases). Per the germline V gene, CDR1 is SGHTA and CDR2 is FQGNSA. The CDR3 is 16 amino acids. V was cut by 2 bases and J by 1 base, with 12 bases left in between. The CDR3 nucleotides read TGTGCCAGCAGCTTATGGGGGCTTGGGTCCTACAATGAGCAGTTCTTC. Protein product: CASSLWGLGSYNEQFF.